The present TCR beta chain was sequenced within a study of cytomegalovirus exposure and HLA in healthy donors. CDR1 and CDR2 from the germline V gene are SEHNR and FQNEAQ (reference sequence). The CDR3 extends over 14 amino acids. V lost 2 bases to trimming and J lost 5 bases; unmatched junction nucleotides: 5. In the PCR, 60 Vbeta and 13 Jbeta primers were used. Generated by immunoSEQ multiplex PCR, the TCRdb table keeps only in-frame clones and is missing some. The sample carries more than 150,000 clones, over 70% recorded once. V is TRBV7-9 and J is TRBJ2-7, with TRBD1 matching 8 bases. This TCR derives from a man in his fifties or sixties in good health and CMV-seropositive. The sample comprised PBMCs. This CDR3 reads CASSLRTGKNEQYF. In DNA form, the CDR3 reads TGTGCCAGCAGCTTAAGGACAGGGAAGAACGAGCAGTACTTC.